The next 13 T cell receptor beta chains were all read from a single sample in a study of blood T cell repertoires in COVID-19. Assay: immunoSEQ multiplex PCR; the TCRdb copy retains only in-frame clones and omits some. In the table there are some 250,000 clones, about nine tenths of which are singletons. The sequencing sample was made of peripheral blood. Receptors were obtained from a man aged 25 to 40 who had recovered from COVID-19.

This sequence joins TRBV19 and TRBJ1-1; TRBD1 might be the D (6 bases). Trimming pared 1 base from V and 1 base from J, leaving 16 bases between. The CDR3 length is 17 residues. The germline V gene has CDR1 LNHDA and CDR2 SQIVND (reference sequence). The CDR3 loop is CASSIGGRGYANTEAFF. Here the CDR3 DNA reads TGTGCCAGTAGTATAGGGGGCAGGGGCTATGCGAACACTGAAGCTTTCTTT. Based on the CDR3 plus reference TRBV19 and TRBJ1-1, the full variable domain is DGGITQSPKYLFRKEGQNVTLSCEQNLNHDAMYWYRQDPGQGLRLIYYSQIVNDFQKGDIAEGYSVSREKKESFPLTVTSAQKNPTAFYLCASSIGGRGYANTEAFFGQGTRLTVV.

The chain has TRBV5-1 and TRBJ2-3, with D unclear. There are 16 residues in the CDR3. Trimming shortened V by 4 bases and J by 2 bases, and 17 bases separated the two germline ends. CDR1 is SGHRS and CDR2 is YFSETQ in the germline V gene. The DNA for the CDR3 is TGCGCCAGCAGCCCAAGGCAAGTGGGCGCCACAGATACGCAGTATTTT. Amino acids: CASSPRQVGATDTQYF.

The V and J genes are TRBV4-1 and TRBJ2-3, with a possible D match to TRBD1 (6 bases). The CDR3 totals 15 residues. V lost 4 bases and J 1 base, leaving 12 bases between the germline ends. The germline CDR1 and CDR2 sequences are MGHRA and YSYEKL. CDR3 sequence reads: CASSLTGLGTDTQYF. The CDR3 DNA reads as TGCGCCAGCAGCCTTACAGGGTTAGGCACAGATACGCAGTATTTT.

V usage is TRBV5-1 and J usage is TRBJ1-3; no definite D call. The CDR3 covers 13 residues. V lost 5 bases to trimming and J lost 0 bases, with 6 bases between them. CDR1 is SGHRS, CDR2 YFSETQ, per germline. CDR3 nucleotide sequence: TGCGCCAGCAGTTCCTCCTCTGGAAACACCATATATTTT. Protein product: CASSSSSGNTIYF.

This clone was picked up a small number of times. The chain is built from TRBV2 and TRBJ2-5; TRBD2 agrees at 8 bases. The J segment lost 4 bases and the V segment lost 6 bases, leaving 1 base of the junction unmatched. Per germline, CDR1 SNHLY and CDR2 FYNNEI. The CDR3 loop spans 12 amino acids. CDR3 bases: TGTGCCAGCAGAGGACTAGCAGAGACCCAGTACTTC. This translates into CASRGLAETQYF.

The genes are TRBV5-1 and TRBJ2-1; the match to TRBD1 covers 9 bases. Losses at the gene ends were 0 bases for V and 8 bases for J; bases not matched to a gene: 6. Per the germline V gene, CDR1 is SGHRS and CDR2 is YFSETQ. CDR3 length: 15 residues. The CDR3 DNA is TGCGCCAGCAGCTTGGGGGGACAGGGCGAGGATGAGCAGTTCTTC. Translating gives CASSLGGQGEDEQFF.

V gene TRBV7-9 combines with J gene TRBJ1-3; D is unresolved. The germline V gene has CDR1 SEHNR and CDR2 FQNEAQ (reference sequence). V was cut by 3 bases and J by 4 bases, with 10 bases left in between. The CDR3 covers 14 residues. The CDR3 sequence: CASSFPEAGNTIYF. Written as DNA, the CDR3 is TGTGCCAGCAGCTTCCCGGAGGCGGGAAACACCATATATTTT. Combining the CDR3 with reference TRBV7-9 and TRBJ1-3 gives the whole variable domain DTGVSQNPRHKITKRGQNVTFRCDPISEHNRLYWYRQTLGQGPEFLTYFQNEAQLEKSRLLSDRFSAERPKGSFSTLEIQRTEQGDSAMYLCASSFPEAGNTIYFGEGSWLTVV.

The rearrangement links TRBV5-1 to TRBJ2-2, with 7 bases identical to TRBD1. The J segment lost 4 bases and the V segment lost 0 bases, leaving 9 bases of the junction unmatched. The CDR3 spans 17 residues. CDR1 is SGHRS, CDR2 YFSETQ, per germline. As DNA, the CDR3 is TGCGCCAGCAGCTTGGGTGTAGGGGGCTCGGTCACCGGGGAGCTGTTTTTT. As protein: CASSLGVGGSVTGELFF. Full variable domain (missing parts from reference TRBV5-1 and TRBJ2-2): KAGVTQTPRYLIKTRGQQVTLSCSPISGHRSVSWYQQTPGQGLQFLFEYFSETQRNKGNFPGRFSGRQFSNSRSEMNVSTLELGDSALYLCASSLGVGGSVTGELFFGEGSRLTVL.

V gene TRBV28 combines with J gene TRBJ2-7; the D is unclear. V lost 1 base to trimming and J lost 1 base, with 20 bases between them. Germline V gives CDR1 MDHEN, CDR2 SYDVKM. The CDR3 covers 18 residues. The chain's CDR3 is CASSLSIGLGTTSYEQYF. The CDR3 coding sequence is TGTGCCAGCAGTTTATCGATCGGTTTGGGCACGACGTCCTACGAGCAGTACTTC.

The gene calls are TRBV10-2 and TRBJ1-1, with a possible D match to TRBD1 (5 bases). The germline V gene encodes CDR1 WSHSY and CDR2 SAAADI. V dropped 4 bases and J dropped 1 base, with 10 bases sitting between them. The CDR3 extends over 14 amino acids. The DNA of the CDR3 is TGCGCCAGCAGTGTCTTTGGGGCGAACACTGAAGCTTTCTTT. Translating it yields CASSVFGANTEAFF.

The chain has TRBV19 and TRBJ1-4; 10 nucleotides line up with TRBD1. With V trimmed by 7 bases and J by 8 bases, 10 bases remained unmatched. Germline loops: CDR1 LNHDA, CDR2 SQIVND (reference sequence). The CDR3 covers 15 residues. CDR3 coding DNA: TGTGCCAGTACCGAAAGGGGACAGGGGCGGGAAAAACTGTTTTTT. Its protein is CASTERGQGREKLFF.

The chain uses TRBV20-1 and TRBJ2-5; 9 bases are shared with TRBD2. This CDR3 is 13 amino acids long. Germline assignment: CDR1 DFQATT and CDR2 SNEGSKA (reference sequence). The V segment lost 3 bases and the J segment 4 bases; nucleotides outside the gene matches: 3. CDR3 nucleotide sequence: TGCAGTGCTAGTAGCGGGGGTTTAGAGACCCAGTACTTC. Translation: CSASSGGLETQYF.

The V and J genes are TRBV6-5 and TRBJ1-2; possible D gene TRBD1, 5 bases. Germline-derived CDR1 and CDR2 are MNHEY and SVGAGI. This CDR3 contains 16 residues. The V end lost 4 bases, the J end lost 4 bases, and 19 bases lay between the germline ends. The CDR3 nucleotides are TGTGCCAGCAGTTTCCTAACGTTGGGGCCTCTCTATGGCTACACCTTC. This translates into CASSFLTLGPLYGYTF.